One and the same sample provided the 27 T cell receptor beta chains below, sequenced in a study of metastatic and nonmetastatic thyroid tumors (TCRdb year 2020). No patient had received any treatment before thyroid surgery. The library came from PCR. Reads for this sample came from an Illumina HiSeq 4000. TCRdb took the public reads, trimmed them with fastp at Q25, ran MiXCR for clone calling and kept in-frame beta chains. For this sample there are roughly 89,000 clones; around 12% appear just once. 7% to 10% of the sample is in the top ten clones. Sequencing input: tumor tissue. The receptors were gathered from a female donor with papillary thyroid cancer or a benign thyroid nodule (not recorded which). Some clones in this sample may be carry-over from other donors' samples.

In this sample, this clone turned up many times. Other DNA sequences in this specimen translate into the identical CDR3. CDR3 residues: CASSLEWGGTDTQYF. The CDR3 DNA reads as TGCGCCAGCAGCTTGGAGTGGGGTGGCACAGATACGCAGTATTTT. This sequence joins TRBV5-1 and TRBJ2-3; D unclear. V was shortened by 0 bases and J by 1 base, with 9 bases between the two germline ends. Per the germline V gene, CDR1 is SGHRS and CDR2 is YFSETQ. This CDR3 has 15 amino acids.

This clone appeared many times. V and J are TRBV7-9 and TRBJ1-2, with unresolved D. Trimming removed 4 bases at V and 4 bases at J, with 16 bases between. CDR3 size: 15 residues. Germline lookup yields CDR1 SEHNR and CDR2 FQNEAQ (reference sequence). The CDR3 reads CASSSASPESYGYTF. The CDR3 DNA reads TGTGCCAGCAGCTCAGCCTCACCTGAAAGCTATGGCTACACCTTC.

This clone was observed many times. One end of the junction fails to match germline, which may point to a read error. The same CDR3 can be traced to other DNA sequences in this sample. The genes are TRBV5-1 and TRBJ2-7, with D uncertain. CDR3 length: 14 residues. Germline V lookup: CDR1 SGHRS, CDR2 YFSETQ. This CDR3 is CASSQPTVTYEQYF. DNA for the CDR3: TGCGCCAGCAGCCAACCTACAGTTACCTATGAGCAGTACTTC.

This clone came up many times. The V call is TRBV19, the J call TRBJ1-5, with TRBD1 as a possible D gene (6 bases). Germline-derived CDR1 and CDR2 are LNHDA and SQIVND (reference sequence). Trimming pared 7 bases from V and 0 bases from J, leaving 22 bases between. The CDR3 has 18 amino acids. The CDR3 region is CASTGVRGLVYSNQPQHF. The DNA for the CDR3 is TGTGCCAGTACAGGGGTCAGGGGACTTGTCTATAGCAATCAGCCCCAGCATTTT. The whole variable domain, remainder taken from reference TRBV19 and TRBJ1-5, is DGGITQSPKYLFRKEGQNVTLSCEQNLNHDAMYWYRQDPGQGLRLIYYSQIVNDFQKGDIAEGYSVSREKKESFPLTVTSAQKNPTAFYLCASTGVRGLVYSNQPQHFGDGTRLSIL.

The V call is TRBV13, the J call TRBJ2-2; 7 bases align to TRBD2. The CDR3 length is 15 residues. The trim removed 3 bases at V and 5 bases at J, leaving 6 bases unmatched. Germline CDR1 PRHDT, CDR2 FYEKMQ (reference sequence). CDR3 sequence reads: CASSFRRELTGELFF. Here the CDR3 DNA reads TGTGCCAGCAGCTTCCGGCGGGAGTTGACCGGGGAGCTGTTTTTT.

The CDR3 is CASSPSGLSTDTQYF. CDR3 in DNA: TGTGCCAGCAGCCCGTCCGGACTTAGCACAGATACGCAGTATTTT. The rearrangement uses TRBV3-1 and TRBJ2-3; D is perhaps TRBD2 (5 bases). CDR1 and CDR2 from the germline V gene are LGHDT and YNNKEL (reference sequence). CDR3 size: 15 residues. V was cut by 4 bases and J by 0 bases, with 11 bases left in between.

At least ten counts were recorded for this clone. The rearrangement uses TRBV24-1 and TRBJ2-1, with a tentative D call TRBD2 (5 bases). V shed 4 bases and J shed 10 bases, with 13 bases lying between them. The CDR3 sequence is 13 residues long. Germline V gene data show CDR1 as KGHDR and CDR2 as SFDVKD. CDR3 loop: CATSDGELPEQFF. As DNA, the CDR3 is TGTGCCACCAGTGACGGGGAACTTCCGGAGCAGTTCTTC.

This clone was picked up many times. The genes are TRBV20-1 and TRBJ1-2; D might be TRBD1 (5 bases). V was shortened by 6 bases and J by 6 bases, with 17 bases between the two germline ends. CDR1 and CDR2 from the germline V gene are DFQATT and SNEGSKA (reference sequence). This CDR3 has 13 amino acids. The CDR3 loop reads CSARGHLRDGYTF. The DNA of the CDR3 is TGCAGTGCCCGTGGACACCTACGGGATGGCTACACCTTC.

This clone was recorded at least ten times. One end of the junction is discordant with germline, which a read error may explain. The chain uses TRBV20-1 and TRBJ2-7; 9 bases fit TRBD2. The germline CDR1 and CDR2 sequences are DFQATT and SNEGSKA (reference sequence). The CDR3 totals 17 residues. This CDR3 reads CSVRTGRLAGEVFEQYF. Written as DNA, the CDR3 is TGCAGTGTTAGAACAGGGCGATTAGCGGGAGAGGTGTTCGAGCAGTACTTC.

This clone was found once. A clone one base away is much larger, so this may be a read error. The chain is built from TRBV5-1 and TRBJ2-2; D is perhaps TRBD1 (5 bases). The CDR3 has 17 residues. The germline V gene encodes CDR1 SGHRS and CDR2 YFSETQ. In nucleotides, the CDR3 is TGCGCCAGCAGCTTAGCAGGGTCCCAAGTGAACACCGCGGAGCTGTTTTTT. Translating gives CASSLAGSQVNTAELFF.

Ten or more counts support this clone. V usage is TRBV5-1 and J usage is TRBJ2-7; D is unclear. V lost 2 bases and J lost 0, with 9 bases in between. CDR1 and CDR2 from the germline V gene are SGHRS and YFSETQ. The CDR3 has 14 amino acids. CDR3 nucleotides: TGCGCCAGCAGCTTAACGGGCTCCTCCTACGAGCAGTACTTC. It codes for CASSLTGSSYEQYF.

This clone was seen repeatedly, ten times or more. This rearrangement joins TRBV29-1 to TRBJ2-6; TRBD2 matches at 7 bases. Per germline, CDR1 SQVTM and CDR2 ANQGSEA. After removal of 1 base from V and 3 bases from J, the junction contained 6 bases not matched to a gene. CDR3 size: 16 residues. The CDR3 reads CSVEGASGGGANVLTF. CDR3 bases: TGCAGCGTTGAAGGAGCTAGCGGAGGTGGGGCCAACGTCCTGACTTTC.

The sample holds a few counts of this clone. The chain couples TRBV10-3 to TRBJ2-5, with 8 bases lining up with TRBD1. This CDR3 has 15 residues. From germline, CDR1 is ENHRY and CDR2 SYGVKD. Unmatched junction bases numbered 9, after V lost 2 bases and J lost 7 bases. For the CDR3, the DNA is TGTGCCATCAGTGAGATGGACAGGGATGTAGGGACCCAGTACTTC. Its protein product is CAISEMDRDVGTQYF.

The sample holds a few counts of this clone. The genes are TRBV6-5 and TRBJ2-7; tentatively, D is TRBD1 (6 bases). This CDR3 has 15 residues. V lost 2 bases and J 3 bases, leaving 14 bases between the germline ends. CDR1 is MNHEY, CDR2 SVGAGI, per germline. CDR3 sequence (DNA): TGTGCCAGCAGTTACATCTCCGGGACATGCTACGAGCAGTACTTC. This codes for CASSYISGTCYEQYF.

This clone was seen many times. DNA for the CDR3: TGTGCCAGCAGTTACCCACTACTGGGAGGGCCCCAGCATTTT. Protein sequence: CASSYPLLGGPQHF. This chain connects TRBV6-6 to TRBJ1-5; D is uncertain. CDR3 length equals 14 residues. V lost 2 bases and J lost 9, with 14 bases in between. From germline, CDR1 is MNHNY and CDR2 SVGAGI (reference sequence).

This clone has more than one count but fewer than ten. The chain links TRBV12-3 or TRBV12-4 to TRBJ1-2, with D perhaps TRBD1 (6 bases). This CDR3 spans 16 amino acids. The V end lost 5 bases, the J end lost 5 bases, and 21 bases lay between the germline ends. In DNA, the CDR3 is TGTGCCAGCAGTCTGGGGGCAGGTCTCTCCAGATATGGCTACACCTTC. As protein: CASSLGAGLSRYGYTF.

This clone appeared many times. The rearrangement links TRBV5-4 to TRBJ2-7; D might be TRBD2 (7 bases). Per germline, CDR1 SGHNT and CDR2 YYREEE (reference sequence). The ends were cut back, 4 bases at V and 4 bases at J, with 18 bases in the middle. The CDR3 sequence is 15 residues long. The CDR3, as DNA: TGTGCCAGCAGCCTAAAGGGAGCGGGACATTACGAGCAGTACTTC. Its translation is CASSLKGAGHYEQYF. The full variable domain, with the rest looked up from reference TRBV5-4 and TRBJ2-7, is ETGVTQSPTHLIKTRGQQVTLRCSSQSGHNTVSWYQQALGQGPQFIFQYYREEENGRGNFPPRFSGLQFPNYSSELNVNALELDDSALYLCASSLKGAGHYEQYFGPGTRLTVT.

This clone showed up many times. V usage is TRBV12-3 or TRBV12-4 and J usage is TRBJ2-3, with 9 bases that match TRBD2. The CDR3 is 14 amino acids. V gave up 5 bases and J gave up 7 bases; unmatched junction bases: 7. CDR3: CASSNSGSENTQYF. In nucleotides, the CDR3 is TGTGCCAGCAGTAATAGCGGGAGTGAAAATACGCAGTATTTT.

This clone was seen repeatedly, ten times or more. This chain links TRBV24-1 with TRBJ2-2; D is undetermined. CDR1 is KGHDR and CDR2 is SFDVKD in the germline V gene. The CDR3 runs 13 residues. The germline V and J ends were trimmed by 12 bases and 6 bases, with 16 bases remaining between them. The CDR3 loop is CAVSRAFAGELFF. The CDR3 region has the DNA TGTGCCGTTAGTAGGGCCTTCGCCGGGGAGCTGTTTTTT.

This clone was counted many times. The genes are TRBV6-1 and TRBJ2-6, with D perhaps TRBD2 (6 bases). Trimming stripped 4 bases from V and 1 base from J, with 14 bases between. Looked up from germline, CDR1 is MNHNS and CDR2 is SASEGT. This CDR3 is 17 amino acids long. In DNA, the CDR3 is TGTGCCAGCAGTGGGGGGGACGGACCATCTGGGGCCAACGTCCTGACTTTC. This gives the protein CASSGGDGPSGANVLTF.

At least ten counts were recorded for this clone. The gene calls are TRBV11-2 and TRBJ2-1; D is unclear. The CDR3 covers 16 residues. Trimming left V 0 bases short and J 6 bases short, with 15 bases between. Germline lookup yields CDR1 SGHAT and CDR2 FQNNGV. CDR3 bases: TGTGCCAGCAGCTTAGAATGGGTTGATCTCGGCAATGAGCAGTTCTTC. Its protein product is CASSLEWVDLGNEQFF. The entire variable domain, with the rest obtained from reference TRBV11-2 and TRBJ2-1, is as follows: EAGVAQSPRYKIIEKRQSVAFWCNPISGHATLYWYQQILGQGPKLLIQFQNNGVVDDSQLPKDRFSAERLKGVDSTLKIQPAKLEDSAVYLCASSLEWVDLGNEQFFGPGTRLTVL.

At least ten counts were recorded for this clone. V and J are TRBV7-8 and TRBJ1-4, with 7 bases identical to TRBD1. Losses at the gene ends were 5 bases for V and 10 bases for J; bases not matched to a gene: 7. CDR3 length equals 13 residues. Germline V gives CDR1 SGHVS, CDR2 FQNEAQ. The CDR3 spells CASSTQGVAKLFF. The DNA for the CDR3 is TGTGCCAGCAGCACCCAGGGGGTGGCAAAACTGTTTTTT.

This chain joins TRBV20-1 and TRBJ2-1; 8 bases align to TRBD2. With 0 bases clipped from V and 2 bases from J, the junction kept 6 bases outside the gene matches. This CDR3 is built from 16 residues. Germline CDR1 and CDR2: DFQATT and SNEGSKA (reference sequence). The CDR3 region is CSARDGSGRPYNEQFF. CDR3 bases: TGCAGTGCTAGAGATGGGAGCGGGAGACCCTACAATGAGCAGTTCTTC.

This clone came up many times. The chain recombines TRBV7-2 with TRBJ1-3; 7 bases are a match to TRBD1. Germline-derived CDR1 and CDR2 are SGHTA and FQGNSA. The J segment lost 3 bases and the V segment lost 0 bases, leaving 14 bases of the junction unmatched. The CDR3 length is 19 residues. The CDR3 DNA reads TGTGCCAGCAGCTTAGCGCAAGGCAGTCCTGACAGGGTTGGAAACACCATATATTTT. It specifies CASSLAQGSPDRVGNTIYF.

A note on this clone: Possible read error: a much larger clone is one base away. The same CDR3 is also encoded by other DNA sequences in this sample. V is TRBV29-1 and J is TRBJ2-2; D might be TRBD2 (6 bases). Germline lookup yields CDR1 SQVTM and CDR2 ANQGSEA. The CDR3 length is 15 residues. DNA for the CDR3: TGCAGTGCTGGCACCGCGGGACCTGGGACCGGGGAGCTGTTTTTT. Residues: CSAGTAGPGTGELFF.

The sample holds many counts of this clone. This same CDR3 is encoded by further DNA sequences in the sample. The chain links TRBV14 to TRBJ2-1; D is ambiguous. Looked up from germline, CDR1 is SGHDN and CDR2 is FVKESK. V gave up 5 bases and J gave up 8 bases, with 7 bases separating them. This CDR3 region has 11 residues. This chain's CDR3 is CASSFSYEQFF. CDR3 nucleotide sequence: TGTGCCAGCAGCTTTAGCTATGAGCAGTTCTTC.

The chain links TRBV4-1 to TRBJ2-7; 10 bases are shared with TRBD2. This CDR3 is built from 17 residues. V dropped 5 bases and J dropped 2; count of bases not matched to a gene: 12. Germline V gene data show CDR1 as MGHRA and CDR2 as YSYEKL. The CDR3 here is CASSEVRSSGSAYEQYF. CDR3 sequence (DNA): TGCGCCAGCAGCGAAGTCCGTTCTAGCGGGAGTGCCTACGAGCAGTACTTC.